These T cell receptor beta chains were read from a single sample in a study of cytomegalovirus exposure and HLA in healthy donors. Libraries were prepared by immunoSEQ multiplex PCR; TCRdb keeps only in-frame clonotypes and omits some of them. The profile shows roughly 170,000 clones, about 80% of them singletons. Sequenced sample: PBMCs. The receptors stem from a boy aged 5 to 17 in good health and CMV-seronegative. Each CDR3 is given with its conserved first and last residue. Fields, in order: V gene, D gene, clone size, J gene, CDR3 DNA, CDR3 protein. D genes are given only for firm matches. Where a row states a size, it is once, few, many or the class of an expanded clone; other rows omit it.

>TRBV30|.|.|TRBJ1-1
TGTGCCTGGAGTGTACGGGGGGAGAGCGCTTTCTTT
CAWSVRGESAFF
>TRBV5-1|TRBD1|.|TRBJ2-7
TGCGCCAGCAGCTTGGGGGGTAACAGGGGGGACGAGCAGTACTTC
CASSLGGNRGDEQYF
>TRBV2|TRBD1|.|TRBJ2-3
TGTGCCAGCAGCTACAGGGGGCCGGGGACAGATACGCAGTATTTT
CASSYRGPGTDTQYF
>TRBV27|.|.|TRBJ1-5
TGTGCCAGCAGCAATACCACCTGGAGGCCCCAGCATTTT
CASSNTTWRPQHF
>TRBV4-1|.|.|TRBJ2-2
TGCGCCAGCAGCCAAATCAGGGTCCTCGACACCGGGGAGCTGTTTTTT
CASSQIRVLDTGELFF
>TRBV6-5|TRBD2|few|TRBJ2-2
TGTGCCAGCAGCCCCAGCGGGAGGGAGCTGTTTTTT
CASSPSGRELFF
>TRBV19|TRBD1|.|TRBJ1-2
TGTGCCAGTAGCATCCCAGGACAGGGTAACTATGGCTACACCTTC
CASSIPGQGNYGYTF
>TRBV19|TRBD2|.|TRBJ2-2
TGTGCCAGTGAATCACTAGCGGGGATCGGGGAGCTGTTTTTT
CASESLAGIGELFF
>TRBV4-2|.|.|TRBJ2-7
TGTGCCAGCAGCCATACGCGAACCTACGAGCAGTACTTC
CASSHTRTYEQYF
>TRBV6-5|TRBD1|.|TRBJ1-3
TGTGCCAGCAGTCTGACAGGGAGCTCTGGAAACACCATATATTTT
CASSLTGSSGNTIYF
>TRBV5-5|TRBD1|.|TRBJ2-7
TGTGCCAGCAGCTTGGGGCCTACAGGGGCCGAGCAGTACTTC
CASSLGPTGAEQYF
>TRBV5-5|.|.|TRBJ2-7
TGTGCCAGCAGTCTTGGGGTCAGTGGACTCTACGAGCAGTACTTC
CASSLGVSGLYEQYF
>TRBV5-6|.|few|TRBJ1-1
TGTGCCAGCAGCTTGGAAACAGGGAGGGACACTGAAGCTTTCTTT
CASSLETGRDTEAFF
>TRBV7-2|.|.|TRBJ1-6
TGTGCCAGCAGCTTAGACCCCCAGGTAGAGAATTCACCCCTCCACTTT
CASSLDPQVENSPLHF
>TRBV19|.|.|TRBJ1-1
TGTGCCAGTAGTGCCCGTGCCGGGGAAGAAGCTTTCTTT
CASSARAGEEAFF
>TRBV19|.|once|TRBJ1-3
TGTGCCAGTAGTATCGGCTTCCGGTCGGGAGGAAACACCATATATTTT
CASSIGFRSGGNTIYF
>TRBV27|TRBD2|.|TRBJ2-7
TGTGCCAGCAGTCCGTTAGCGGGGGAGCAGTACTTC
CASSPLAGEQYF
>TRBV9|.|.|TRBJ2-1
TGTGCCAGCAGCTTCCAAGACACTTACCTCTACAATGAGCAGTTCTTC
CASSFQDTYLYNEQFF
>TRBV9|TRBD2|.|TRBJ2-7
TGTGCCAGCAGCCCTAGGGGACTAGCGGTAACCTACGAGCAGTACTTC
CASSPRGLAVTYEQYF
>TRBV11-3|TRBD1|.|TRBJ2-5
TGTGCCAGCAGCCCAGGGGGACGGAAAGAGACCCAGTACTTC
CASSPGGRKETQYF